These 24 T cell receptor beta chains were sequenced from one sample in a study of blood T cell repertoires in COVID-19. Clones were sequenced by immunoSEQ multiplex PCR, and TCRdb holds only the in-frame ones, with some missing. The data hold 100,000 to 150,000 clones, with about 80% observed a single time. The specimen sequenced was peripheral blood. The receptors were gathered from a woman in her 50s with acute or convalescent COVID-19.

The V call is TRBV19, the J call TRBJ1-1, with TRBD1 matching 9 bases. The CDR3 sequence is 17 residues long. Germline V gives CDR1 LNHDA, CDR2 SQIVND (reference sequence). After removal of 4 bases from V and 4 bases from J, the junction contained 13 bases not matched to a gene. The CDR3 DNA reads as TGTGCCAGTAGTACCCAAATTGGGGGACAGGGATCCACTGAAGCTTTCTTT. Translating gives CASSTQIGGQGSTEAFF.

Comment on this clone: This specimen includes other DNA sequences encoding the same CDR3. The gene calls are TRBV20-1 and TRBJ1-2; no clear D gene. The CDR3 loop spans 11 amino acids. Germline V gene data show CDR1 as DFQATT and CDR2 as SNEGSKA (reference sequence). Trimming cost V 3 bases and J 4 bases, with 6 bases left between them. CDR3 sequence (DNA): TGCAGTGCTAGCCCTACCTATGGCTACACCTTC. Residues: CSASPTYGYTF.

The CDR3, as DNA: TGTGCCACCAGTGGCTCCGGGACAGAAAACATTCAGTACTTC. It codes for CATSGSGTENIQYF. The chain combines TRBV24-1 with TRBJ2-4, with TRBD1 matching over 7 bases. Germline trimming cut 5 bases from V and 5 bases from J; bases unmatched to any gene: 5. The germline gives CDR1 KGHDR, CDR2 SFDVKD. This CDR3 region has 14 residues.

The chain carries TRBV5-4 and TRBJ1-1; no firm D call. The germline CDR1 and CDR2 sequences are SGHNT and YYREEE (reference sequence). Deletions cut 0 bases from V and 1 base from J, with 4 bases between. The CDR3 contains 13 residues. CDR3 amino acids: CASSLDSNTEAFF. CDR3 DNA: TGTGCCAGCAGCTTGGACTCGAACACTGAAGCTTTCTTT.

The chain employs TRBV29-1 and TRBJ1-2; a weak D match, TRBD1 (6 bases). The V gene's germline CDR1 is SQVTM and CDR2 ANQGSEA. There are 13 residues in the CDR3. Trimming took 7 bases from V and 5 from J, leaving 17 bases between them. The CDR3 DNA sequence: TGCAGCGCCCGAACCGGGACAAATTATGGCTACACCTTC. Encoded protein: CSARTGTNYGYTF.

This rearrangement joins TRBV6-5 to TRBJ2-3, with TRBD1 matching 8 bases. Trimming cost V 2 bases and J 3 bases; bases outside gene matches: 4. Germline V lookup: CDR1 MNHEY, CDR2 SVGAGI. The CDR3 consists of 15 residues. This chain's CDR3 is CASSYAGQGTDTQYF. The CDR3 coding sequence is TGTGCCAGCAGTTACGCCGGACAGGGAACAGATACGCAGTATTTT.

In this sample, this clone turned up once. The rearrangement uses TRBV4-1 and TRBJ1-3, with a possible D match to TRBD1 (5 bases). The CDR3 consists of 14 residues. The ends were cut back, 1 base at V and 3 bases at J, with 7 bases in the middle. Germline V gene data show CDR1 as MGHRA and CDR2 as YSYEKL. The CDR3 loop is CASSQGTLGNTIYF. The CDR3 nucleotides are TGCGCCAGCAGCCAAGGGACACTTGGAAACACCATATATTTT.

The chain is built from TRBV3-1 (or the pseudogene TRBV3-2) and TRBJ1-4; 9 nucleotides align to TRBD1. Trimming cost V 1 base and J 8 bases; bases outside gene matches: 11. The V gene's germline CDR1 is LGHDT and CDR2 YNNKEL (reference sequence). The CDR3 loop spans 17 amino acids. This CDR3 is CASSQGDRAVNGEKLFF. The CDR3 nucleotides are TGTGCCAGCAGCCAAGGGGACAGGGCGGTGAACGGGGAAAAACTGTTTTTT.

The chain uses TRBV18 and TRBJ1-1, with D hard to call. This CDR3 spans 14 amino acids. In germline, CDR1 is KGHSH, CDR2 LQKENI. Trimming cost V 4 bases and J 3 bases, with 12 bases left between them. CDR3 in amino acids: CASSLFPADTEAFF. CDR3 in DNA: TGTGCCAGCTCACTTTTCCCTGCGGACACTGAAGCTTTCTTT. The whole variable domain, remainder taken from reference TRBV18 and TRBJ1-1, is NAGVMQNPRHLVRRRGQEARLRCSPMKGHSHVYWYRQLPEEGLKFMVYLQKENIIDESGMPKERFSAEFPKEGPSILRIQQVVRGDSAAYFCASSLFPADTEAFFGQGTRLTVV.

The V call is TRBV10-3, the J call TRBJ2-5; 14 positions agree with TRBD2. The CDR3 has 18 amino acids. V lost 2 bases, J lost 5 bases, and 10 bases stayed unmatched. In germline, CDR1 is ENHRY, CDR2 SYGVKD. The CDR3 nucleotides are TGTGCCATCAGTGAGGCAATGGGACTAGCGGGAGCCCGCGAGACCCAGTACTTC. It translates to CAISEAMGLAGARETQYF.

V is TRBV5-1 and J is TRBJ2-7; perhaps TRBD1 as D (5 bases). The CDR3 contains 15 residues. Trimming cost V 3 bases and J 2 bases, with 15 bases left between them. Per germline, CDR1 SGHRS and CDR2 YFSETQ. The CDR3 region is CASSSKTANPYEQYF. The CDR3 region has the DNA TGCGCCAGCAGCTCGAAGACAGCAAACCCCTACGAGCAGTACTTC.

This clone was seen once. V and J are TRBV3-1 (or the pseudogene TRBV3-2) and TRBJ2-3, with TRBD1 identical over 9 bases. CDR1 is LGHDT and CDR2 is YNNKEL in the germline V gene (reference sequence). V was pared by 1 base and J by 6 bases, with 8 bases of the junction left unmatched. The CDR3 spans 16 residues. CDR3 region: CASSQAGTGSIDTQYF. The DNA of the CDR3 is TGTGCCAGCAGCCAAGCGGGGACAGGGTCTATTGATACGCAGTATTTT.

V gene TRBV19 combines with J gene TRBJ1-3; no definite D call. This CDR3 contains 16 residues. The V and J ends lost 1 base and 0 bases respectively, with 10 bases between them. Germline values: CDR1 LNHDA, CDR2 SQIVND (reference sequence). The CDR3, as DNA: TGTGCCAGTAGTATAGTCGCGGCTCACTCTGGAAACACCATATATTTT. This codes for CASSIVAAHSGNTIYF.

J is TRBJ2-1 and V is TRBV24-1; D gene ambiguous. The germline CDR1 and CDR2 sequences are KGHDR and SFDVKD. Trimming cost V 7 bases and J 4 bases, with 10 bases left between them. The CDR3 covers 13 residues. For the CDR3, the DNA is TGTGCCACCAGGGGCCGGTTGTACAATGAGCAGTTCTTC. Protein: CATRGRLYNEQFF.

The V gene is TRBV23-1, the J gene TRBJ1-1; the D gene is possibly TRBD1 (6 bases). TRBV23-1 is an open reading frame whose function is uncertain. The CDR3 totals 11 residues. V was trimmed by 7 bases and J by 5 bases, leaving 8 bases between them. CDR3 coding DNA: TGCGCCAGCAACCAGGGGACTGAAGCTTTCTTT. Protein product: CASNQGTEAFF.

Here the CDR3 DNA reads TGCGCCAGCAGCCAAGCTTTCGCAACTAATGAAAAACTGTTTTTT. This gives the protein CASSQAFATNEKLFF. This chain joins TRBV4-1 and TRBJ1-4; D remains unclear. Trimming stripped 1 base from V and 0 bases from J, with 6 bases between. The CDR3 loop spans 15 amino acids. CDR1 is MGHRA and CDR2 is YSYEKL in the germline V gene.

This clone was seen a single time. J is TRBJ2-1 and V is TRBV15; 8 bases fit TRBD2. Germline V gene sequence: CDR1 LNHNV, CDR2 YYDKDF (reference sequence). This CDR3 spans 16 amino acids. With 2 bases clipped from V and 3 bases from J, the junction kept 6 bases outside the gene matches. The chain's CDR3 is CATSRLLGLDYNEQFF. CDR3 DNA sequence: TGTGCCACCAGCAGACTCCTGGGACTAGACTACAATGAGCAGTTCTTC.

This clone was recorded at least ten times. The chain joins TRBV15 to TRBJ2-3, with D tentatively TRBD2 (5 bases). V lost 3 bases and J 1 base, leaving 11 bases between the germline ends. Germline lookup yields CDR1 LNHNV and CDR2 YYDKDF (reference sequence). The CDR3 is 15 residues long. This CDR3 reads CATSSRGSRTDTQYF. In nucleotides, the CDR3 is TGTGCCACCAGCAGCCGGGGTTCTCGCACAGATACGCAGTATTTT.

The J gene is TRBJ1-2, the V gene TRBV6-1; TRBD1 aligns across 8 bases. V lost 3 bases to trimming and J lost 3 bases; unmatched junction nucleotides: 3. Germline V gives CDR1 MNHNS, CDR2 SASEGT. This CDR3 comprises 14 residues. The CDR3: CASSDRGRDYGYTF. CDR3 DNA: TGTGCCAGCAGTGACAGGGGGCGCGACTATGGCTACACCTTC.

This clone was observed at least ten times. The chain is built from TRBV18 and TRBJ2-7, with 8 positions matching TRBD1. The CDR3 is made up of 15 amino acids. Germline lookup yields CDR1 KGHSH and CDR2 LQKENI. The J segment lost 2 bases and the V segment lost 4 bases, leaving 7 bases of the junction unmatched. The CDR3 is CASSLKQGVTYEQYF. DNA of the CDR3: TGTGCCAGCTCACTAAAACAGGGGGTGACCTACGAGCAGTACTTC.

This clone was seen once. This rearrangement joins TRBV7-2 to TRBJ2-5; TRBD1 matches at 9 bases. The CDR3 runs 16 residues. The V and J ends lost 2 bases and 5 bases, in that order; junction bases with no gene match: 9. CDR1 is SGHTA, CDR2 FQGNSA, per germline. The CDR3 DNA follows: TGTGCCAGCAGCTTAACACCGGGACAGGGATATGAGACCCAGTACTTC. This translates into CASSLTPGQGYETQYF.

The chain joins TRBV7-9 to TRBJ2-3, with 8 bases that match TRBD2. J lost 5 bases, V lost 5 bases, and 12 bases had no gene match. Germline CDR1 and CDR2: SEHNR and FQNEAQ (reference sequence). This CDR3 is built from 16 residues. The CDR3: CASSPPPPGGVDTQYF. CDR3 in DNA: TGTGCCAGCAGCCCCCCGCCACCCGGGGGGGTAGATACGCAGTATTTT. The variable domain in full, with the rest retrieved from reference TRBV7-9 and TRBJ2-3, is DTGVSQNPRHKITKRGQNVTFRCDPISEHNRLYWYRQTLGQGPEFLTYFQNEAQLEKSRLLSDRFSAERPKGSFSTLEIQRTEQGDSAMYLCASSPPPPGGVDTQYFGPGTRLTVL.

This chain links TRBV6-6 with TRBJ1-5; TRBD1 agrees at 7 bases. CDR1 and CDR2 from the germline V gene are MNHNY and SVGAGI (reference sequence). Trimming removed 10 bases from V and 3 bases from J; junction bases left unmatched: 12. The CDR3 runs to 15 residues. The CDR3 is CATWPQGGFNQPQHF. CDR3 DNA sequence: TGTGCCACCTGGCCCCAGGGGGGATTCAATCAGCCCCAGCATTTT.

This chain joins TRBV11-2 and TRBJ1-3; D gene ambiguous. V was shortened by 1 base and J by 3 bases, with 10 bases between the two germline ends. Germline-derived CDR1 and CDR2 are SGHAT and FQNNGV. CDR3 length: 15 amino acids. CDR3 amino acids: CASSLAGLRGNTIYF. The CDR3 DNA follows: TGTGCCAGCAGCTTAGCCGGGTTACGTGGAAACACCATATATTTT.